One and the same sample provided the 2 T cell receptor beta chains below, sequenced in a study of beta chain features in type 1 diabetes. As every portion of the isolated RNA was reverse transcribed, the sequencing read expressed TCRB transcripts. Some clones are missing from TCRdb's copy, which holds only in-frame ones; the method was immunoSEQ multiplex PCR. The sample has roughly 310,000 clones, 9.5% to 12% seen once; the top ten hold roughly 0.016%. The sequencing sample was made of naive CD4+ T cells from blood. These receptors all come from a woman in her 30s in good health.

There are a few counts of this clone. The chain uses TRBV5-1 and TRBJ1-4; D is possibly TRBD1 (5 bases). Germline loops: CDR1 SGHRS, CDR2 YFSETQ. There are 13 residues in the CDR3. V lost 0 bases and J lost 8, with 8 bases in between. The CDR3 DNA follows: TGCGCCAGCAGCTTGGGGTGGGGCGAAAAACTGTTTTTT. Its translation is CASSLGWGEKLFF.

This clone has more than one count but fewer than ten. The chain uses TRBV29-1 and TRBJ1-5; D may be TRBD1 (5 bases). V gave up 4 bases and J gave up 3 bases, with 10 bases separating them. The CDR3 runs 13 residues. Germline loops: CDR1 SQVTM, CDR2 ANQGSEA. CDR3 nucleotides: TGCAGCGTTGCCGACAGTTTCAATCAGCCCCAGCATTTT. Translating gives CSVADSFNQPQHF.